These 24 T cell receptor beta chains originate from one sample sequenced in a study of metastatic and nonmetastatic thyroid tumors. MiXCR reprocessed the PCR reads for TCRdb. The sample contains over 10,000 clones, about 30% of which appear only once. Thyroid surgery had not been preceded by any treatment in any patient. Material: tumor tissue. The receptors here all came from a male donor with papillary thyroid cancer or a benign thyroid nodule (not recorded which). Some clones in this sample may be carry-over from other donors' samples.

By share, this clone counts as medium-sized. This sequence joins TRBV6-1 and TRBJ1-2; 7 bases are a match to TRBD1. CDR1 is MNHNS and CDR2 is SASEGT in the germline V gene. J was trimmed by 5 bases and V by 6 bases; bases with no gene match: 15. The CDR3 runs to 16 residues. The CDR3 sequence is CASSPRPGQLDYGYTF. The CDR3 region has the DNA TGTGCCAGCAGCCCCCGTCCGGGACAGTTAGATTATGGCTACACCTTC.

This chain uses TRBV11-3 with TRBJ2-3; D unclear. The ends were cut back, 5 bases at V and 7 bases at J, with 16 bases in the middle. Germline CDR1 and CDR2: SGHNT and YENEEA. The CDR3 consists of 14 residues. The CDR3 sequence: CASSPTSSVYTQYF. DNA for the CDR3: TGTGCCAGCAGCCCGACGAGCTCGGTCTATACGCAGTATTTT.

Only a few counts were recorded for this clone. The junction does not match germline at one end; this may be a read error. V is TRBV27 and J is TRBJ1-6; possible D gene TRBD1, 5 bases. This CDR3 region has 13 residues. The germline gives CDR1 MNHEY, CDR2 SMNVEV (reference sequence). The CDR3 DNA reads TGTGCCAGCAGTGGTGGGGCGGGTTCACCCCTCAACTTT. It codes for CASSGGAGSPLNF.

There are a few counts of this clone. CDR3 in DNA: TGTGCCAGCAGCCGGGACAAGAACACTGAAGCTTTCTTT. Translation: CASSRDKNTEAFF. This chain joins TRBV7-2 and TRBJ1-1, with D perhaps TRBD1 (6 bases). The length of the CDR3 is 13 residues. V was clipped by 5 bases and J by 1 base, with 8 bases between them. CDR1 is SGHTA, CDR2 FQGNSA, per germline.

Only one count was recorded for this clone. The CDR3 region is CASSSGGLGELFF. The CDR3 DNA is TGTGCCAGCAGCTCAGGGGGCCTCGGGGAGCTGTTTTTT. This chain connects TRBV9 to TRBJ2-2; 8 bases map to TRBD1. This CDR3 region has 13 residues. Germline CDR1 reads SGDLS; CDR2 reads YYNGEE. The J segment lost 7 bases and the V segment lost 4 bases, leaving 3 bases of the junction unmatched.

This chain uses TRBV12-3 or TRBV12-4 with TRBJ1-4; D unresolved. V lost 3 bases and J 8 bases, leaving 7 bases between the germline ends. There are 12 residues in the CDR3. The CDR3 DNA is TGTGCCAGCAGTTTTGGGTTGGAAAAACTGTTTTTT. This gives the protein CASSFGLEKLFF.

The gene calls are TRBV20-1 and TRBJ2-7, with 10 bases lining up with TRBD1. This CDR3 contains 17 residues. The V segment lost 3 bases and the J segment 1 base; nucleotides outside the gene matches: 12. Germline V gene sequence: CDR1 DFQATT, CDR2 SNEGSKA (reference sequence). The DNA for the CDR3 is TGCAGTGCTAGCAGCCCTTTCCGACAGGGGGCTTCCTACGAGCAGTACTTC. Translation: CSASSPFRQGASYEQYF.

CDR3 nucleotide sequence: TGCAGTGCCACAATGACGGACAGGACCTATGGCTACACCTTC. This translates into CSATMTDRTYGYTF. The chain couples TRBV20-1 to TRBJ1-2; 7 nucleotides line up with TRBD1. Unmatched junction bases numbered 11, after V lost 6 bases and J lost 4 bases. The CDR3 spans 14 residues. The germline V gene encodes CDR1 DFQATT and CDR2 SNEGSKA (reference sequence).

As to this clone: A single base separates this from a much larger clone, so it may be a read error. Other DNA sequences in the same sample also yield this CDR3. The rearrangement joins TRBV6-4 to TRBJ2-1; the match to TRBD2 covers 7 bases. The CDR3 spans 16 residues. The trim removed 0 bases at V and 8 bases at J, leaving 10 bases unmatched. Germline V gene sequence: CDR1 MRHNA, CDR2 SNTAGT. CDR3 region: CASSDSGGSEIHEQFF. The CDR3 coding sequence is TGTGCCAGCAGTGACTCGGGCGGGAGCGAGATTCATGAGCAGTTCTTC.

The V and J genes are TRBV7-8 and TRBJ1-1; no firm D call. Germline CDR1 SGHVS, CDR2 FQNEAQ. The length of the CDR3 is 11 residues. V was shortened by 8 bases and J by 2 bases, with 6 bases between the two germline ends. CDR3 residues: CASVLNTEAFF. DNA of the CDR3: TGTGCCAGCGTCTTAAACACTGAAGCTTTCTTT.

The CDR3 DNA follows: TGTGCCAGCAGCCAATTCCGCACCCGCTATGGCTACACCTTC. Protein product: CASSQFRTRYGYTF. The rearrangement joins TRBV14 to TRBJ1-2; D is uncertain. The CDR3 is 14 amino acids. Per the germline V gene, CDR1 is SGHDN and CDR2 is FVKESK. V lost 2 bases to trimming and J lost 4 bases, with 11 bases between them.

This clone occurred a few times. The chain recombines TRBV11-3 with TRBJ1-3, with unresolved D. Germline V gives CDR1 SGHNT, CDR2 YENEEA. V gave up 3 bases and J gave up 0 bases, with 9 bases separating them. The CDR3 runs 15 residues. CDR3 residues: CASSLMTSSGNTIYF. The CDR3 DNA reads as TGTGCCAGCAGCTTGATGACCAGCTCTGGAAACACCATATATTTT.

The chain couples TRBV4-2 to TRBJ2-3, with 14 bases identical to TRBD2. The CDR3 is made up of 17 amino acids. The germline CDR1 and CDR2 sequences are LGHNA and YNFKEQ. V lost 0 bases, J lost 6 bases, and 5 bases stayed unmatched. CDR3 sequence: CASSQETSGRALDTQYF. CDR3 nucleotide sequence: TGTGCCAGCAGCCAAGAGACTAGCGGGAGGGCCTTGGATACGCAGTATTTT.

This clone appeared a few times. CDR3 region: CSATSEYEQYF. The DNA for the CDR3 is TGCAGTGCTACTAGCGAGTACGAGCAGTACTTC. This chain connects TRBV20-1 to TRBJ2-7; D is possibly TRBD2 (6 bases). The length of the CDR3 is 11 residues. Trimming took 4 bases from V and 4 from J, leaving 8 bases between them. CDR1 and CDR2 (germline): DFQATT, SNEGSKA (reference sequence).

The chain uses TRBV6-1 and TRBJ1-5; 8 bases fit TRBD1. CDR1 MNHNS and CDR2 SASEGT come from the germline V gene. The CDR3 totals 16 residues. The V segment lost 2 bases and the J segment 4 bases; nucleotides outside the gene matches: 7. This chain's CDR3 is CASSENRRQGNQPQHF. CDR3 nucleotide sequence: TGTGCCAGCAGTGAAAATAGGAGACAGGGGAATCAGCCCCAGCATTTT.

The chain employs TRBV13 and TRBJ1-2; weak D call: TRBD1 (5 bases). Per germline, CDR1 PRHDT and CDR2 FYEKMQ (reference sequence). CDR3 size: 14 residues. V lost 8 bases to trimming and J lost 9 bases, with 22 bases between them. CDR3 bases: TGTGCCAGCCTCAGAGGAGACAACAGGTTAAGCTACACCTTC. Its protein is CASLRGDNRLSYTF.

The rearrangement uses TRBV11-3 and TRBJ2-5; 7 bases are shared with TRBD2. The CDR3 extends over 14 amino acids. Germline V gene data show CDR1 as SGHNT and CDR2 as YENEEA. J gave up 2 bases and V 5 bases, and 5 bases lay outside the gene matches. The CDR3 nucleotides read TGTGCCAGCAGCGTTGGGACTATACAAGAGACCCAGTACTTC. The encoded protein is CASSVGTIQETQYF.

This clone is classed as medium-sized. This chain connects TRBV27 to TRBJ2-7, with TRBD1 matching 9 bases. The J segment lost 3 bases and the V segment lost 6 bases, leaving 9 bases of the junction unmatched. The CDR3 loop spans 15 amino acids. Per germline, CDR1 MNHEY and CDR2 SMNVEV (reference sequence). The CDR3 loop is CASRLTGTGIYEQYF. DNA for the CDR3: TGTGCCAGCAGACTTACCGGGACAGGGATCTACGAGCAGTACTTC.

CDR3 protein: CASSPERVGADTQYF. CDR3 DNA sequence: TGTGCCAGCAGCCCCGAGCGGGTCGGGGCAGATACGCAGTATTTT. The V and J genes are TRBV11-2 and TRBJ2-3; D perhaps matches TRBD2 (6 bases). The V end was cut by 5 bases, the J end by 4 bases, with 16 bases between. The CDR3 totals 15 residues. Germline CDR1 reads SGHAT; CDR2 reads FQNNGV.

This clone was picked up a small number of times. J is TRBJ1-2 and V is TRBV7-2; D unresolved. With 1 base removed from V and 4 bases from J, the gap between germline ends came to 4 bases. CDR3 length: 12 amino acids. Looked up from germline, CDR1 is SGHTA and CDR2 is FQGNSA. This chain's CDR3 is CASSLGSYGYTF. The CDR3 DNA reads TGTGCCAGCAGCTTAGGATCCTATGGCTACACCTTC.

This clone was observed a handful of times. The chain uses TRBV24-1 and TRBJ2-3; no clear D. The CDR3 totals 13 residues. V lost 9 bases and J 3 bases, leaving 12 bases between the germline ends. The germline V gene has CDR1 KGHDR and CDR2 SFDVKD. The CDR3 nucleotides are TGTGCCACCGCCATCCTGGGGACAGATACGCAGTATTTT. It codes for CATAILGTDTQYF.

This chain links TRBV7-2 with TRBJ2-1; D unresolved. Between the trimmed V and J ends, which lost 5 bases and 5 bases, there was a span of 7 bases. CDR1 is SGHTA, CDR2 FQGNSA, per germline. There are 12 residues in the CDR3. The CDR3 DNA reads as TGTGCCAGCAGCATTTATAACAATGAGCAGTTCTTC. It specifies CASSIYNNEQFF. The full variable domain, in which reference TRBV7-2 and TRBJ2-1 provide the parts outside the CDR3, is GAGVSQSPSNKVTEKGKDVELRCDPISGHTALYWYRQSLGQGLEFLIYFQGNSAPDKSGLPSDRFSAERTGGSVSTLTIQRTQQEDSAVYLCASSIYNNEQFFGPGTRLTVL.

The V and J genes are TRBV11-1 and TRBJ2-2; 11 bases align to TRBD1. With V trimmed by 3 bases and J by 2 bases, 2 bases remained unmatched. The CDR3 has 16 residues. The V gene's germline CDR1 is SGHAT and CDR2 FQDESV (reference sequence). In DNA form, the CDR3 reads TGTGCCAGCAGCTTGGGGACAGGGGGTAACACCGGGGAGCTGTTTTTT. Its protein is CASSLGTGGNTGELFF.

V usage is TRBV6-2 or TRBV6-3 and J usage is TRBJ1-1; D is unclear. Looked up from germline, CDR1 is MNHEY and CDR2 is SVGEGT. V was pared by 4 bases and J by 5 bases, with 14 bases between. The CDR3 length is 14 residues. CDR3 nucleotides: TGTGCCAGCAGTTCCGGGCCTCTGAGAACTGAAGCTTTCTTT. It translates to CASSSGPLRTEAFF.